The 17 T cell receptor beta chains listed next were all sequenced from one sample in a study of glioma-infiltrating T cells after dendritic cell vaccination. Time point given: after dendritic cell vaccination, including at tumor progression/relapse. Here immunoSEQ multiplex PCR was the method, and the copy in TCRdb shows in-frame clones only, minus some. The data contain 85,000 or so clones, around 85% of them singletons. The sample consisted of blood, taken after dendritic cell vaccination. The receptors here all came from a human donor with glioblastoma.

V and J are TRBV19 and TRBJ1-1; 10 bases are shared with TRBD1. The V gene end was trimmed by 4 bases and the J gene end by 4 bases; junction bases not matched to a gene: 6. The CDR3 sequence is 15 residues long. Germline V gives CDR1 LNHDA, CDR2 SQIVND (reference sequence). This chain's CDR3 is CASSTGQGVGTEAFF. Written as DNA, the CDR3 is TGTGCCAGTAGTACAGGACAGGGGGTGGGCACTGAAGCTTTCTTT.

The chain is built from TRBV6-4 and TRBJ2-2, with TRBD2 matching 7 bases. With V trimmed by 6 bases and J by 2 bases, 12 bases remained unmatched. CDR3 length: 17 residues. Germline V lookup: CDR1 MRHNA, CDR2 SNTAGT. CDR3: CASSPGGLVKNTGELFF. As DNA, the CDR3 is TGTGCCAGCAGCCCCGGCGGACTAGTGAAAAACACCGGGGAGCTGTTTTTT.

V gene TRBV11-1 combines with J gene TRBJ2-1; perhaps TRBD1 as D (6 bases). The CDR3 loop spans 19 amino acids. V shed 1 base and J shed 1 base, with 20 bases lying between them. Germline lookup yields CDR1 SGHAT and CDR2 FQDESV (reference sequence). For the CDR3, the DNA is TGTGCCAGCAGCTTAGGCGTTTGGGAAGGGGGACGGTCCTACAATGAGCAGTTCTTC. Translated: CASSLGVWEGGRSYNEQFF.

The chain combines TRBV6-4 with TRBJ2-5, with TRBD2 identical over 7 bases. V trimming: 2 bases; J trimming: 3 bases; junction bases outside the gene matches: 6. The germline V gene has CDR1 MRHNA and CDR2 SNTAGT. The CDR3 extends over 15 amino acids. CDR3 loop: CASSDPGGLKETQYF. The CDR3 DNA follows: TGTGCCAGCAGTGACCCGGGGGGTCTGAAAGAGACCCAGTACTTC.

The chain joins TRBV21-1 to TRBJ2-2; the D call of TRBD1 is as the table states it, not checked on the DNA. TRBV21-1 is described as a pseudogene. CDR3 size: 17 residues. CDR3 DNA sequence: TGTGCCAGCAGCGGACAGGGGAAACAGCGGAACACCGGGGAGCTGTTTTTT. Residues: CASSGQGKQRNTGELFF.

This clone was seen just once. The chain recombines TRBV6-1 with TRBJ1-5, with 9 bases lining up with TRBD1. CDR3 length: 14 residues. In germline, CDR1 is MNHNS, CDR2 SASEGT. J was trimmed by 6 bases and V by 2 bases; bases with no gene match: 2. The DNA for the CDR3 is TGTGCCAGCAGTGAATGGGGACAGGGTCAGCCCCAGCATTTT. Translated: CASSEWGQGQPQHF.

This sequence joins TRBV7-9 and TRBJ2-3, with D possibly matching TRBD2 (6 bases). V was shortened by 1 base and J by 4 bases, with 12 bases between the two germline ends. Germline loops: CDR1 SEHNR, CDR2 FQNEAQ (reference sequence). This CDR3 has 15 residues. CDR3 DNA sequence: TGTGCCAGCAGCTTAGGGCCGGGCGGGGCAGATACGCAGTATTTT. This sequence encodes CASSLGPGGADTQYF.

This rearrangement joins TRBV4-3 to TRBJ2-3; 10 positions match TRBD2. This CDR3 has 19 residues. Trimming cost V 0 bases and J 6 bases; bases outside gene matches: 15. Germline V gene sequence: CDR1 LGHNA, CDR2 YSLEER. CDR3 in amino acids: CASSQDRSGGAAQEDTQYF. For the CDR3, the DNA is TGCGCCAGCAGCCAAGATCGAAGCGGGGGGGCTGCCCAGGAGGATACGCAGTATTTT.

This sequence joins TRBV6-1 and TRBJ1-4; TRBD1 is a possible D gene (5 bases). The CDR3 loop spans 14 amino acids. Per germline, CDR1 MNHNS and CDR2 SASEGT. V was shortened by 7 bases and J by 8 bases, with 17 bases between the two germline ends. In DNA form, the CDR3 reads TGTGCCAGCACTGCGGGGGGGGGAGGGGAAAAACTGTTTTTT. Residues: CASTAGGGGEKLFF.

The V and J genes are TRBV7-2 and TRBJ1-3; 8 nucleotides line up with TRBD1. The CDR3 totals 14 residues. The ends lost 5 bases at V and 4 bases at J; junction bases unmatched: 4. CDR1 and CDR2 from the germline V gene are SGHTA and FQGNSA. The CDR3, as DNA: TGTGCCAGCAGCCCCCGGACAGGGGGAAACACCATATATTTT. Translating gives CASSPRTGGNTIYF. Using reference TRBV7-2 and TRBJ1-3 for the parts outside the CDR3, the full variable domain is GAGVSQSPSNKVTEKGKDVELRCDPISGHTALYWYRQSLGQGLEFLIYFQGNSAPDKSGLPSDRFSAERTGGSVSTLTIQRTQQEDSAVYLCASSPRTGGNTIYFGEGSWLTVV.

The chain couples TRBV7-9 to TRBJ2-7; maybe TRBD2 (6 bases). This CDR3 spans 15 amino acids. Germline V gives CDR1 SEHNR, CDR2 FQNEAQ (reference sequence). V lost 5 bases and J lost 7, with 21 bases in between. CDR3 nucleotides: TGTGCCAGCAGCCCAGATCTAGCGAACGAGGGGGAGCAGTACTTC. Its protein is CASSPDLANEGEQYF.

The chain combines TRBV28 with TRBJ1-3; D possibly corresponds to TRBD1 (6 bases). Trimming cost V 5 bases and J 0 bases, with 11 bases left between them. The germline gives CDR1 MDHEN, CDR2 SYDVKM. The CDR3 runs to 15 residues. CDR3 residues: CASSITGNSGNTIYF. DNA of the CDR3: TGTGCCAGCAGTATTACAGGGAACTCTGGAAACACCATATATTTT.

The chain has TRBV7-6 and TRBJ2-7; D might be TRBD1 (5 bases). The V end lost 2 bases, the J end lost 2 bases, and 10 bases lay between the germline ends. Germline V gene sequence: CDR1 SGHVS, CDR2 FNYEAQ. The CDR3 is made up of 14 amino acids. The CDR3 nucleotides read TGTGCCAGCAGCTTAATGACAGCTACCTACGAGCAGTACTTC. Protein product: CASSLMTATYEQYF.

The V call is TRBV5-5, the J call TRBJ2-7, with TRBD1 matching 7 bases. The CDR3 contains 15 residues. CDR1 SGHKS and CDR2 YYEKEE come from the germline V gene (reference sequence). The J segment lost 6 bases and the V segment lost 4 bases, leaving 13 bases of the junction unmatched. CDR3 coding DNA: TGTGCCAGCAGCGTGCCCGGGACAGACCTCGGCGAGCAGTACTTC. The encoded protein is CASSVPGTDLGEQYF. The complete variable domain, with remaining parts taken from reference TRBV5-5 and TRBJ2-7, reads DAGVTQSPTHLIKTRGQQVTLRCSPISGHKSVSWYQQVLGQGPQFIFQYYEKEERGRGNFPDRFSARQFPNYSSELNVNALLLGDSALYLCASSVPGTDLGEQYFGPGTRLTVT.

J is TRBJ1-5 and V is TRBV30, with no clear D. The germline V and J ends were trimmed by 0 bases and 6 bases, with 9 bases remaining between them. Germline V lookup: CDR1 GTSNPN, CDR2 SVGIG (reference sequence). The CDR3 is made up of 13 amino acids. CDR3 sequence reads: CAWSVKPGQPQHF. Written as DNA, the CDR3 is TGTGCCTGGAGTGTGAAACCGGGTCAGCCCCAGCATTTT. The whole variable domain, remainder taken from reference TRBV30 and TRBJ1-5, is SQTIHQWPATLVQPVGSPLSLECTVEGTSNPNLYWYRQAAGRGLQLLFYSVGIGQISSEVPQNLSASRPQDRQFILSSKKLLLSDSGFYLCAWSVKPGQPQHFGDGTRLSIL.

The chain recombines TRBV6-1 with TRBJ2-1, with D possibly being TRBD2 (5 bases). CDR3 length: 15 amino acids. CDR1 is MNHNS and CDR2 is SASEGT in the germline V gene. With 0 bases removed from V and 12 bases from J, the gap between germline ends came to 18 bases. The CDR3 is CASSEAGDYGVGQFF. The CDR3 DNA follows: TGTGCCAGCAGTGAAGCCGGAGACTACGGAGTAGGGCAGTTCTTC.

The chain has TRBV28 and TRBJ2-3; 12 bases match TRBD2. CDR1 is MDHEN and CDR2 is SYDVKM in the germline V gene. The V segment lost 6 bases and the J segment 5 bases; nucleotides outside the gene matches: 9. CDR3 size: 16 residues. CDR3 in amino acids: CASRGTSGSHGDTQYF. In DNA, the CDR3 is TGTGCCAGCAGGGGGACTAGCGGGTCCCACGGAGATACGCAGTATTTT.